A single sample gave rise to the 8 T cell receptor beta chains below, sequenced in a study of Graves' ophthalmopathy and Graves' hyperthyroidism. Amplification from RNA transcripts yielded the TCR beta CDR3 regions. HTBI-primed first-round RT-PCR preceded second-round multiplex PCR. TCRdb redid the calling of the multiplex PCR reads with MiXCR, one entry per CDR3 protein. The data contain roughly 700,000 distinct CDR3 sequences, roughly 40% of them singletons. The specimen was peripheral blood. These TCRs come from an adult man with Graves' ophthalmopathy.

There are many counts of this clonotype. The chain recombines TRBV10-1 with TRBJ2-5; D may correspond to TRBD1 or TRBD2 (5 bases each). V was trimmed by 2 bases and J by 7 bases, leaving 14 bases between them. CDR1 is WNHNN and CDR2 is SYGVQD in the germline V gene (reference sequence). The CDR3 is made up of 14 amino acids. CDR3 amino acids: CASSEIGDEVTQYF. The CDR3 region has the DNA TGCGCCAGCAGTGAGATTGGGGACGAAGTGACCCAGTACTTC.

The V gene is TRBV10-3, the J gene TRBJ2-5; a weak D match, TRBD1 (6 bases). CDR3 length equals 14 residues. CDR1 and CDR2 from the germline V gene are ENHRY and SYGVKD. V lost 0 bases and J 5 bases, leaving 10 bases between the germline ends. CDR3 in DNA: TGTGCCATCAGTGAGTCGAACAGGGTCGAGACCCAGTACTTC. This sequence encodes CAISESNRVETQYF.

The table lists this clonotype with a count of one. V is TRBV19 and J is TRBJ2-3, with D possibly matching TRBD2 (5 bases). The CDR3 covers 11 residues. The V gene's germline CDR1 is LNHDA and CDR2 SQIVND (reference sequence). V lost 9 bases and J lost 5, with 9 bases in between. CDR3 in amino acids: CASRSGDTQYF. CDR3 in DNA: TGTGCCAGCAGGAGCGGAGATACGCAGTATTTT.

CDR3 residues: CAWRDSPHYGYTF. CDR3 DNA: TGTGCCTGGCGGGACAGCCCGCATTATGGCTACACCTTC. This chain joins TRBV15 and TRBJ1-2, with 7 bases aligning to TRBD1. J gave up 5 bases and V 11 bases, and 11 bases lay outside the gene matches. This CDR3 spans 13 amino acids. Germline lookup yields CDR1 LNHNV and CDR2 YYDKDF (reference sequence).

This clonotype occurred many times. In DNA, the CDR3 is TGTGCCACAGCCAGAGCCCTTGGGTACGAGCAGTACTTC. This sequence encodes CATARALGYEQYF. The rearrangement links TRBV10-3 to TRBJ2-7, with D unclear. This CDR3 is 13 amino acids long. Germline CDR1 and CDR2: ENHRY and SYGVKD. With 10 bases removed from V and 4 bases from J, the gap between germline ends came to 17 bases.

V and J are TRBV24-1 and TRBJ1-2; TRBD1 matches 7 bases. In germline, CDR1 is KGHDR, CDR2 SFDVKD. There are 15 residues in the CDR3. V trimming: 4 bases; J trimming: 2 bases; junction bases outside the gene matches: 6. CDR3 sequence reads: CATSDPGTANYGYTF. DNA of the CDR3: TGTGCCACCAGTGACCCAGGGACAGCCAACTATGGCTACACCTTC.

This clonotype turned up a few times. The chain carries TRBV29-1 and TRBJ2-3; D is ambiguous. Trimming left V 3 bases short and J 5 bases short, with 3 bases between. CDR1 is SQVTM and CDR2 is ANQGSEA in the germline V gene. The length of the CDR3 is 10 residues. In DNA, the CDR3 is TGCAGCGTTGACGGAGATACGCAGTATTTT. Its protein product is CSVDGDTQYF.

This clonotype has ten or more counts. The chain uses TRBV7-9 and TRBJ1-1, with D uncertain. Germline-derived CDR1 and CDR2 are SEHNR and FQNEAQ (reference sequence). The V end was cut by 1 base, the J end by 3 bases, with 9 bases between. This CDR3 has 14 residues. The CDR3 DNA sequence: TGTGCCAGCAGCTTAGATGGTCATGACACTGAAGCTTTCTTT. This gives the protein CASSLDGHDTEAFF.